Below, 5 T cell receptor beta chains from the same sample are listed, as sequenced in a study of T cell changes during pregnancy in multiple sclerosis. Produced via immunoSEQ multiplex PCR; TCRdb's table is partial and in-frame only. The profile shows around 58,000 clones, roughly 91% of them singletons. The sequenced sample was peripheral blood, obtained before pregnancy. The receptors were gathered from a female donor with multiple sclerosis, enrolled in a pregnancy study.

The rearrangement uses TRBV4-2 and TRBJ2-3; D is possibly TRBD2 (5 bases). Trimming stripped 4 bases from V and 2 bases from J, with 10 bases between. CDR1 is LGHNA, CDR2 YNFKEQ, per germline. The CDR3 has 14 residues. CDR3 coding DNA: TGTGCCAGCAGCCTAGAAGCGGACACAGATACGCAGTATTTT. This translates into CASSLEADTDTQYF.

This clone is a singleton in its sample. In DNA form, the CDR3 reads TGTGCCAGCAGCTTTTCCCCGGCGGCCGGAAACACCATATATTTT. Residues: CASSFSPAAGNTIYF. The chain links TRBV7-2 to TRBJ1-3; D unclear. There are 15 residues in the CDR3. Trimming left V 3 bases short and J 4 bases short, with 13 bases between. Germline V gene data show CDR1 as SGHTA and CDR2 as FQGNSA.

The chain employs TRBV7-2 and TRBJ1-2; TRBD1 might be the D (5 bases). The CDR3 spans 15 residues. Germline-derived CDR1 and CDR2 are SGHTA and FQGNSA. The germline V and J ends were trimmed by 5 bases and 3 bases, with 16 bases remaining between them. The CDR3 reads CASSVRAGTHYGYTF. Here the CDR3 DNA reads TGTGCCAGCAGCGTCAGGGCAGGGACTCACTATGGCTACACCTTC. The full variable domain, in which reference TRBV7-2 and TRBJ1-2 provide the parts outside the CDR3, is GAGVSQSPSNKVTEKGKDVELRCDPISGHTALYWYRQSLGQGLEFLIYFQGNSAPDKSGLPSDRFSAERTGGSVSTLTIQRTQQEDSAVYLCASSVRAGTHYGYTFGSGTRLTVV.

The chain couples TRBV29-1 to TRBJ1-1; tentatively, D is TRBD1 (5 bases). Germline V gene data show CDR1 as SQVTM and CDR2 as ANQGSEA. The CDR3 spans 13 residues. Trimming pared 5 bases from V and 2 bases from J, leaving 12 bases between. The CDR3 here is CSVTGHFNTEAFF. As DNA, the CDR3 is TGCAGCGTTACAGGACATTTCAACACTGAAGCTTTCTTT.

The chain uses TRBV27 and TRBJ2-3; the match to TRBD2 covers 14 bases. The V gene end was trimmed by 5 bases and the J gene end by 3 bases; junction bases not matched to a gene: 4. The CDR3 covers 16 residues. Germline V gene lookup returns CDR1 MNHEY and CDR2 SMNVEV (reference sequence). The CDR3 sequence is CASSQTSGGATDTQYF. CDR3 in DNA: TGTGCCAGCAGTCAGACTAGCGGGGGGGCTACAGATACGCAGTATTTT.